This passage covers 32 T cell receptor beta chains from one sample sequenced in a study of healthy donors' naive CD4 and CD8 T cells (dated by TCRdb to between 2014 and 2017). The sequencer listed for this sample is 454 GS FLX Titanium. A previously published linear amplification protocol was used to construct TCR libraries from roughly 500 ng of total RNA. The public reads were quality trimmed at Q25 with fastp and then assembled into clones with MiXCR by TCRdb, keeping productive beta chains. Each CDR3 protein appears once, grouped with its most common genes and DNA. The sample has roughly 200,000 distinct CDR3 sequences on record, nearly 75% of them singletons. The leading ten clones occupy 2% to 2.5% of the sample. The material sequenced was naive CD4+ and CD8+ T cells sorted from blood, pooled from several donors. The sample's cell subset or site label, in plain terms: FACS-sorted naive CD4+ (CD45RO-CD45RA+) and naive CD8+ (CD45RA+CD27bright) T cells. The receptor set was obtained from a pool of human donors in good health; the sample pools cells from several healthy donors.

The chain has TRBV27 and TRBJ1-1; D possibly corresponds to TRBD1 (5 bases). V lost 2 bases to trimming and J lost 4 bases, with 17 bases between them. Germline V gene data show CDR1 as MNHEY and CDR2 as SMNVEV (reference sequence). CDR3 length: 16 residues. As DNA, the CDR3 is TGTGCCAGCAGTTTACTTGGGCAGGGTTTGAGCACTGAAGCTTTCTTT. Translating gives CASSLLGQGLSTEAFF.

This chain uses TRBV2 with TRBJ2-5; 8 nucleotides agree with TRBD2. This CDR3 is 14 amino acids long. In germline, CDR1 is SNHLY, CDR2 FYNNEI. The J segment lost 1 base and the V segment lost 6 bases, leaving 4 bases of the junction unmatched. The CDR3: CASSGTRVQETQYF. The CDR3 DNA is TGTGCCAGCAGCGGGACTAGGGTCCAAGAGACCCAGTACTTC.

The chain combines TRBV30 with TRBJ2-3, with D hard to call. CDR3 size: 12 residues. Trimming stripped 1 base from V and 9 bases from J, with 11 bases between. Germline lookup yields CDR1 GTSNPN and CDR2 SVGIG (reference sequence). As DNA, the CDR3 is TGTGCCTGGAGTGGATATGATGGGACGCAGTATTTT. Translation: CAWSGYDGTQYF.

V and J are TRBV19 and TRBJ2-7; D remains ambiguous. Germline assignment: CDR1 LNHDA and CDR2 SQIVND (reference sequence). Trimming shortened V by 3 bases and J by 3 bases, and 3 bases separated the two germline ends. CDR3 length equals 11 residues. CDR3 amino acids: CASSIGYEQYF. The CDR3 coding sequence is TGTGCCAGTAGTATCGGCTACGAGCAGTACTTC.

The genes are TRBV29-1 and TRBJ2-7, with D tentatively TRBD1 (6 bases). With 4 bases removed from V and 6 bases from J, the gap between germline ends came to 16 bases. Germline values: CDR1 SQVTM, CDR2 ANQGSEA. This CDR3 has 13 amino acids. CDR3 amino acids: CSVGQEPSGEQYF. DNA for the CDR3: TGCAGCGTTGGACAGGAGCCCTCGGGCGAGCAGTACTTC.

This clonotype was recorded only once. This chain connects TRBV6-1 to TRBJ2-7; D is perhaps TRBD2 (6 bases). The CDR3 loop spans 14 amino acids. The V and J ends lost 2 bases and 1 base respectively, with 9 bases between them. Germline loops: CDR1 MNHNS, CDR2 SASEGT. The CDR3 region has the DNA TGTGCCAGCAGTGAATGGAGGGAATCCTACGAGCAGTACGTC. Its protein is CASSEWRESYEQYV.

This clonotype was picked up one time. V is TRBV29-1 and J is TRBJ2-7; D possibly uses TRBD1 or TRBD2 (6 bases each). Deletions cut 4 bases from V and 2 bases from J, with 12 bases between. Germline V gives CDR1 SQVTM, CDR2 ANQGSEA. The CDR3 is made up of 13 amino acids. For the CDR3, the DNA is TGCAGCGTTGTTGGGGGGCTCGCCTACGAGCAGTACTTC. This sequence encodes CSVVGGLAYEQYF.

The rearrangement links TRBV19 to TRBJ1-5; no clear D. The germline V gene has CDR1 LNHDA and CDR2 SQIVND (reference sequence). With 10 bases removed from V and 2 bases from J, the gap between germline ends came to 9 bases. This CDR3 region has 12 residues. DNA for the CDR3: TGTGCCACCACAGATGGCAATCAGCCCCAGCATTTT. Residues: CATTDGNQPQHF. Full variable domain (remainder filled in from reference TRBV19 and TRBJ1-5): DGGITQSPKYLFRKEGQNVTLSCEQNLNHDAMYWYRQDPGQGLRLIYYSQIVNDFQKGDIAEGYSVSREKKESFPLTVTSAQKNPTAFYLCATTDGNQPQHFGDGTRLSIL.

The chain carries TRBV4-3 and TRBJ1-2; D remains unclear. Trimming removed 0 bases from V and 8 bases from J, with 13 bases in between. This CDR3 spans 14 amino acids. Germline CDR1 LGHNA, CDR2 YSLEER. The CDR3 sequence: CASSQEPAAAGYTF. The CDR3 region has the DNA TGCGCCAGCAGCCAAGAACCGGCGGCAGCAGGCTACACCTTC.

J is TRBJ2-1 and V is TRBV30; a weak D match, TRBD2 (6 bases). The germline CDR1 and CDR2 sequences are GTSNPN and SVGIG (reference sequence). The CDR3 loop spans 15 amino acids. Trimming pared 2 bases from V and 9 bases from J, leaving 20 bases between. The chain's CDR3 is CAWSKTRGEFGEQFF. For the CDR3, the DNA is TGTGCCTGGAGTAAGACTAGGGGCGAATTTGGTGAGCAGTTCTTC.

This clonotype was observed a handful of times. J is TRBJ2-1 and V is TRBV27; D unclear. The CDR3 contains 14 residues. Germline-derived CDR1 and CDR2 are MNHEY and SMNVEV (reference sequence). Trimming pared 2 bases from V and 1 base from J, leaving 6 bases between. The CDR3: CASSLAISYNEQFF. The CDR3 DNA reads TGTGCCAGCAGTTTAGCCATTTCCTACAATGAGCAGTTCTTC.

V usage is TRBV6-2 or TRBV6-3 and J usage is TRBJ2-5; D is possibly TRBD2 (6 bases). The CDR3 consists of 16 residues. V shed 7 bases and J shed 1 base, with 19 bases lying between them. CDR1 MNHEY and CDR2 SVGEGT come from the germline V gene. The DNA for the CDR3 is TGTGCCAGCAACCCCGGTGCTAGCGCAATCCAAGAGACCCAGTACTTC. The encoded protein is CASNPGASAIQETQYF.

The genes are TRBV11-2 and TRBJ2-7; the match to TRBD2 covers 13 bases. Germline CDR1 is SGHAT and CDR2 is FQNNGV. This CDR3 has 15 residues. After removal of 5 bases from V and 5 bases from J, the junction contained 6 bases not matched to a gene. The CDR3 here is CASSTRTSGRDEQYF. The DNA of the CDR3 is TGTGCCAGCAGCACCCGGACTAGCGGGAGAGACGAGCAGTACTTC.

The chain uses TRBV29-1 and TRBJ2-3, with 8 positions matching TRBD2. The germline V gene encodes CDR1 SQVTM and CDR2 ANQGSEA. The CDR3 runs to 14 residues. The V gene end was trimmed by 7 bases and the J gene end by 2 bases; junction bases not matched to a gene: 8. CDR3 sequence reads: CSASTSGNTDTQYF. The CDR3, as DNA: TGCAGCGCCTCCACTAGCGGAAACACAGATACGCAGTATTTT.

This clonotype has only a few counts. The V and J genes are TRBV29-1 and TRBJ2-7; 7 nucleotides line up with TRBD1. Germline V gene sequence: CDR1 SQVTM, CDR2 ANQGSEA. The CDR3 runs to 14 residues. Unmatched junction bases numbered 11, after V lost 4 bases and J lost 5 bases. CDR3 DNA: TGCAGCGTTGGTAGGGGGCTAGGTTCGCACGAGCAGTACTTC. This gives the protein CSVGRGLGSHEQYF.

The DNA for the CDR3 is TGTGCCAGCTCACCCTTGGACAACAATCAGCCCCAGCATTTT. It translates to CASSPLDNNQPQHF. The rearrangement links TRBV18 to TRBJ1-5, with D possibly TRBD1 on 5 matching bases. CDR1 and CDR2 (germline): KGHSH, LQKENI. V was clipped by 3 bases and J by 3 bases, with 9 bases between them. The CDR3 has 14 amino acids.

This clonotype was picked up a small number of times. This chain links TRBV18 with TRBJ2-7; weak D call: TRBD1 (6 bases). V lost 1 base to trimming and J lost 0 bases, with 10 bases between them. Germline lookup yields CDR1 KGHSH and CDR2 LQKENI. The length of the CDR3 is 15 residues. In DNA form, the CDR3 reads TGTGCCAGCTCACCACAGGGGACACCCTCCTACGAGCAGTACTTC. Translation: CASSPQGTPSYEQYF. Looking up the rest from reference TRBV18 and TRBJ2-7 gives the full variable domain: NAGVMQNPRHLVRRRGQEARLRCSPMKGHSHVYWYRQLPEEGLKFMVYLQKENIIDESGMPKERFSAEFPKEGPSILRIQQVVRGDSAAYFCASSPQGTPSYEQYFGPGTRLTVT.

The chain couples TRBV5-4 to TRBJ2-3; D is undetermined. Looked up from germline, CDR1 is SGHNT and CDR2 is YYREEE (reference sequence). V was clipped by 2 bases and J by 8 bases, with 18 bases between them. CDR3 size: 15 residues. The CDR3 sequence is CASSFAVQPHSTQYF. The CDR3 region has the DNA TGTGCCAGCAGCTTCGCAGTCCAACCCCATAGTACGCAGTATTTT.

This chain connects TRBV10-3 to TRBJ2-2; D is undetermined. CDR1 and CDR2 from the germline V gene are ENHRY and SYGVKD. The V end was cut by 6 bases, the J end by 7 bases, with 6 bases between. CDR3 size: 11 residues. CDR3: CAIRNSGELFF. The DNA for the CDR3 is TGTGCCATCAGGAATAGCGGGGAGCTGTTTTTT.

A single count supports this clonotype. V is TRBV29-1 and J is TRBJ2-7; 7 nucleotides match TRBD1. CDR3 length: 13 residues. Per the germline V gene, CDR1 is SQVTM and CDR2 is ANQGSEA. J gave up 7 bases and V 4 bases, and 10 bases lay outside the gene matches. This chain's CDR3 is CSVGDRALGEQYF. DNA of the CDR3: TGCAGCGTTGGTGACAGGGCCCTGGGGGAGCAGTACTTC.

The V gene is TRBV29-1, the J gene TRBJ2-1; possible D gene TRBD2, 5 bases. This CDR3 is 14 amino acids long. Germline loops: CDR1 SQVTM, CDR2 ANQGSEA. V was trimmed by 6 bases and J by 2 bases, leaving 14 bases between them. The DNA of the CDR3 is TGCAGCGTCGGATCGAGCGGACCCTACAATGAGCAGTTCTTC. This translates into CSVGSSGPYNEQFF.

The chain uses TRBV15 and TRBJ2-3, with 9 bases that match TRBD1. V lost 5 bases, J lost 4 bases, and 13 bases stayed unmatched. CDR1 is LNHNV, CDR2 YYDKDF, per germline (reference sequence). The CDR3 spans 17 residues. The DNA of the CDR3 is TGTGCCACCAGCGGACCTCGGACAGGGGAAGGCGCAGATACGCAGTATTTT. It is translated as CATSGPRTGEGADTQYF.

The gene calls are TRBV6-5 and TRBJ1-2; D unclear. The CDR3 sequence is 14 residues long. Germline loops: CDR1 MNHEY, CDR2 SVGAGI. Deletions cut 4 bases from V and 5 bases from J, with 14 bases between. CDR3 protein: CASSSTASGYGYTF. CDR3 in DNA: TGTGCCAGCAGTTCTACAGCCTCGGGGTATGGCTACACCTTC.

The chain combines TRBV29-1 with TRBJ1-1, with unresolved D. Trimming cost V 6 bases and J 4 bases, with 15 bases left between them. The CDR3 runs 13 residues. CDR1 is SQVTM, CDR2 ANQGSEA, per germline. The CDR3: CSVASRLGTEAFF. The DNA of the CDR3 is TGCAGCGTAGCCTCTAGGCTAGGCACTGAAGCTTTCTTT.

The V gene is TRBV5-1, the J gene TRBJ1-2, with TRBD1 matching 12 bases. Germline V gives CDR1 SGHRS, CDR2 YFSETQ. The CDR3 sequence is 19 residues long. V lost 3 bases, J lost 2 bases, and 14 bases stayed unmatched. The CDR3 DNA follows: TGCGCCAGCAGCTCATCTTCCGGGACAGGGGGCTACCCCAACTATGGCTACACCTTC. Residues: CASSSSSGTGGYPNYGYTF.

This chain joins TRBV12-5 and TRBJ2-3; D is perhaps TRBD1 (6 bases). Trimming shortened V by 1 base and J by 4 bases, and 15 bases separated the two germline ends. The CDR3 has 16 amino acids. Germline V gene data show CDR1 as LGHNT and CDR2 as FRNRAP. In nucleotides, the CDR3 is TGTGCTAGTGGTTTGGCCCTAGCAGGGGTCGCAGATACGCAGTATTTT. Its translation: CASGLALAGVADTQYF.

The CDR3 spells CASSIPPGQGNTEAFF. The CDR3 DNA reads as TGTGCCAGTAGTATACCTCCTGGCCAGGGGAACACTGAAGCTTTCTTT. The chain has TRBV19 and TRBJ1-1; the D gene is possibly TRBD1 (5 bases). Germline V gene lookup returns CDR1 LNHDA and CDR2 SQIVND (reference sequence). V was cut by 2 bases and J by 1 base, with 14 bases left in between. The CDR3 totals 16 residues.

This clonotype occurred once. The chain employs TRBV29-1 and TRBJ1-5; 9 bases agree with TRBD1. V shed 6 bases, J shed 3 bases, and the junction held 3 bases outside the gene matches. In germline, CDR1 is SQVTM, CDR2 ANQGSEA. CDR3 length: 13 amino acids. In DNA form, the CDR3 reads TGCAGCGTCGGACAGGGGTACAATCAGCCCCAGCATTTT. It specifies CSVGQGYNQPQHF.

This rearrangement joins TRBV29-1 to TRBJ2-6; D gene unclear. V lost 0 bases and J 1 base, leaving 7 bases between the germline ends. This CDR3 has 15 amino acids. Germline CDR1 SQVTM, CDR2 ANQGSEA. The CDR3 sequence is CSVEEVGSGANVLTF. The CDR3 coding sequence is TGCAGCGTTGAAGAGGTGGGGTCTGGGGCCAACGTCCTGACTTTC.

The rearrangement links TRBV4-3 to TRBJ2-4; 7 bases fit TRBD1. The germline V gene has CDR1 LGHNA and CDR2 YSLEER. V dropped 10 bases and J dropped 1; count of bases not matched to a gene: 7. There are 14 residues in the CDR3. CDR3 amino acids: CATGDSLAKNIQYF. The CDR3 region has the DNA TGCGCCACTGGGGACAGTCTCGCCAAAAACATTCAGTACTTC.

The chain combines TRBV29-1 with TRBJ2-1, with 9 bases matching TRBD2. This CDR3 is built from 16 residues. From germline, CDR1 is SQVTM and CDR2 ANQGSEA. The CDR3 sequence is CTATGRLAGSWNEQFF. The CDR3 nucleotides are TGCACCGCAACCGGACGTCTAGCGGGGTCTTGGAATGAGCAGTTCTTC.

The chain joins TRBV29-1 to TRBJ2-5; D unclear. The CDR3 extends over 12 amino acids. Trimming left V 3 bases short and J 5 bases short, with 10 bases between. CDR1 and CDR2 (germline): SQVTM, ANQGSEA. The CDR3 nucleotides read TGCAGCGTTGATGGCGGCTTGGAGACCCAGTACTTC. Its translation: CSVDGGLETQYF.